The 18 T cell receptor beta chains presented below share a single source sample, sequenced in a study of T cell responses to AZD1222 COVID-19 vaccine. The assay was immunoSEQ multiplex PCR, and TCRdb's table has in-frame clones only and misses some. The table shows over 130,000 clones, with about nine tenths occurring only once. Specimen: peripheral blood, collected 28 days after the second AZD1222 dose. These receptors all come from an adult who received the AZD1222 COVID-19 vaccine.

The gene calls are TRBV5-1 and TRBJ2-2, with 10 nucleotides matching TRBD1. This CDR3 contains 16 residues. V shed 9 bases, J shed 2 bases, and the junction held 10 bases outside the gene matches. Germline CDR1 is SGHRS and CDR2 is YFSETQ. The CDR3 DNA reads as TGCGCCACCACCAGAGGACAGGGGGTTAACACCGGGGAGCTGTTTTTT. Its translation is CATTRGQGVNTGELFF.

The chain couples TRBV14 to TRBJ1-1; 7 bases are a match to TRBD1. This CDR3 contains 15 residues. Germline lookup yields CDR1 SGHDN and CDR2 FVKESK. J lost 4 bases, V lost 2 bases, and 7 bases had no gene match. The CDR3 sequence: CASSQNRGAGTEAFF. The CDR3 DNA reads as TGTGCCAGCAGCCAAAACAGGGGCGCGGGCACTGAAGCTTTCTTT.

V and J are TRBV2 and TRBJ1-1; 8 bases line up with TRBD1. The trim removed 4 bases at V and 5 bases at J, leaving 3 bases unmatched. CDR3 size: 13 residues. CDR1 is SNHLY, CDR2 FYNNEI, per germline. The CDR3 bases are TGTGCCAGCAGTGCCCAGGGGGCTACTGAAGCTTTCTTT. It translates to CASSAQGATEAFF.

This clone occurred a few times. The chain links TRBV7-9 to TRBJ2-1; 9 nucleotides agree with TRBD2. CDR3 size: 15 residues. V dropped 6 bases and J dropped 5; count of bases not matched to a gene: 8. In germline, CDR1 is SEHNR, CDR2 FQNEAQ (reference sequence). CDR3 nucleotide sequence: TGTGCCAGCAGTTCTAGCGGGAACCCCCACAATGAGCAGTTCTTC. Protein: CASSSSGNPHNEQFF.

In DNA form, the CDR3 reads TGTGCCAGCACCCCTAGCGGGACTTCCTACGAGCAGTACTTC. Amino acid sequence: CASTPSGTSYEQYF. This chain connects TRBV2 to TRBJ2-7, with 9 bases aligning to TRBD2. CDR1 and CDR2 (germline): SNHLY, FYNNEI. This CDR3 has 14 amino acids. V lost 7 bases, J lost 1 base, and 5 bases stayed unmatched.

The CDR3 coding sequence is TGTGCCAGCAGCTTAACGTCCGGAAACACCATATATTTT. Translation: CASSLTSGNTIYF. V and J are TRBV7-3 and TRBJ1-3, with no clear D. Germline V gene data show CDR1 as SGHTA and CDR2 as FQGTGA. Trimming removed 0 bases from V and 4 bases from J, with 4 bases in between. The CDR3 has 13 residues. The variable domain in full, completed from reference TRBV7-3 and TRBJ1-3, reads GAGVSQTPSNKVTEKGKYVELRCDPISGHTALYWYRQSLGQGPEFLIYFQGTGAADDSGLPNDRFFAVRPEGSVSTLKIQRTERGDSAVYLCASSLTSGNTIYFGEGSWLTVV.

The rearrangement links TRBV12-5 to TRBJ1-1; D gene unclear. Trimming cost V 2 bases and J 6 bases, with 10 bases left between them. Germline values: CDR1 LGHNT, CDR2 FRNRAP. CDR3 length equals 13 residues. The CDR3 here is CASGLTPTSEAFF. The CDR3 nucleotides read TGTGCTAGTGGTTTGACCCCGACATCTGAAGCTTTCTTT.

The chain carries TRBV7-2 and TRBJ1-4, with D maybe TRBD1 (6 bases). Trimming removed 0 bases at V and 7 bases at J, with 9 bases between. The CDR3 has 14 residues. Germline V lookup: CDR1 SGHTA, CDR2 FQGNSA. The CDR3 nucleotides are TGTGCCAGCAGCTTAGCGGGACAAAGTGAAAAACTGTTTTTT. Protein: CASSLAGQSEKLFF.

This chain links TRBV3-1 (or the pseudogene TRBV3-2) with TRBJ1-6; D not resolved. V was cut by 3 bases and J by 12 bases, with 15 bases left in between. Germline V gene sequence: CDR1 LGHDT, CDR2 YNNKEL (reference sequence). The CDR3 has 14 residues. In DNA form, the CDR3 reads TGTGCCAGCAGCCAGGCTGGACGGAAAGAACCCCTCCACTTT. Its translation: CASSQAGRKEPLHF.

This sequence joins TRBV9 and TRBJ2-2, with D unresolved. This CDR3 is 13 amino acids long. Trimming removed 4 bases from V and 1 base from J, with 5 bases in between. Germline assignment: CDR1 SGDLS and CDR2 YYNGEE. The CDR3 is CASSYQNTGELFF. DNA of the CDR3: TGTGCCAGCAGCTACCAGAACACCGGGGAGCTGTTTTTT.

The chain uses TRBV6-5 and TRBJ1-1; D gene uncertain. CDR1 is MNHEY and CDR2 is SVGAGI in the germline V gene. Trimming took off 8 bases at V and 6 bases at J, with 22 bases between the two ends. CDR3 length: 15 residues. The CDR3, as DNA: TGTGCCAGCTCTATTGGCGGGCAGGTCAGGCCTGAAGCTTTCTTT. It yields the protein CASSIGGQVRPEAFF.

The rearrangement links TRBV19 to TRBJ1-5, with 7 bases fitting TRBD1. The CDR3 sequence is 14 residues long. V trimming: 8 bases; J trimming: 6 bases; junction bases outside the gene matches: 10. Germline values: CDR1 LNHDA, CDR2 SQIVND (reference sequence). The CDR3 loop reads CASSRRGQGQPQHF. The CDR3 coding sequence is TGTGCCAGTTCCAGGAGGGGGCAAGGTCAGCCCCAGCATTTT.

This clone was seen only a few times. The CDR3 DNA reads as TGTGCCAGCAGTTACGCCCCTCGTGCAAAGCGCTACGAGCAGTACTTC. It encodes CASSYAPRAKRYEQYF. The chain joins TRBV6-2 or TRBV6-3 to TRBJ2-7; D is undetermined. With 2 bases removed from V and 3 bases from J, the gap between germline ends came to 17 bases. The CDR3 runs to 16 residues. Germline-derived CDR1 and CDR2 are MNHEY and SVGEGT.

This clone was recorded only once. CDR3 sequence (DNA): TGTGCCAGCAGCCCCACAGGGTCAGTGAACACTGAAGCTTTCTTT. Amino acids: CASSPTGSVNTEAFF. The chain employs TRBV3-1 (or the pseudogene TRBV3-2) and TRBJ1-1, with D possibly being TRBD1 (6 bases). The length of the CDR3 is 15 residues. The germline gives CDR1 LGHDT, CDR2 YNNKEL (reference sequence). Trimming cost V 4 bases and J 0 bases, with 12 bases left between them.

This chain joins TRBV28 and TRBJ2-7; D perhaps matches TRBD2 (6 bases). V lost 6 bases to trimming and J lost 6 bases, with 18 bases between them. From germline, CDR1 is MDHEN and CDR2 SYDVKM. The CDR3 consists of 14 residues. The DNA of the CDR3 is TGTGCCAGCAGACTGGGAGGCGTCGGAGGCGAGCAGTACTTC. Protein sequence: CASRLGGVGGEQYF.

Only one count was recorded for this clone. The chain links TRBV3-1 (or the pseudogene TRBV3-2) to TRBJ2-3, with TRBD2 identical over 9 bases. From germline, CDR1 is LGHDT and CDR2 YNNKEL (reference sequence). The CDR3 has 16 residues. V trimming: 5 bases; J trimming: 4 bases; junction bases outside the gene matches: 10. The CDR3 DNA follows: TGTGCCAGCAGCTCGGGGACTCGCGGGGGGGCAGATACGCAGTATTTT. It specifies CASSSGTRGGADTQYF.

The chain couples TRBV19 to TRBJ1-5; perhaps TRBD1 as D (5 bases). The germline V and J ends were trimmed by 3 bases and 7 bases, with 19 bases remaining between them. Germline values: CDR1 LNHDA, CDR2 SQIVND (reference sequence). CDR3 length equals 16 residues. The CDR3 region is CASSITAGPGGQPQHF. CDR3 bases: TGTGCCAGTAGTATTACAGCGGGCCCTGGGGGGCAGCCCCAGCATTTT.

This CDR3 reads CASSLGRGDQQYV. The CDR3 DNA is TGCGCCAGCAGCTTGGGAAGGGGGGATCAGCAGTACGTC. The chain links TRBV5-1 to TRBJ2-7, with D perhaps being TRBD1 or TRBD2 (6 bases each). The CDR3 is made up of 13 amino acids. Trimming stripped 0 bases from V and 8 bases from J, with 12 bases between. Germline lookup yields CDR1 SGHRS and CDR2 YFSETQ.